The 22 T cell receptor beta chains below all came from one sample that was sequenced in a study of identical twins. MiXCR, applied by TCRdb to the 5' RACE reads, yields one record per CDR3 protein. Of hundreds of thousands of distinct CDR3 sequences in the sample, more than 6.5% are singletons; the top ten hold roughly 0.9%. These data were also filed under a second study, of yellow fever vaccine responses in identical twins.

The sample consisted of PBMCs. The source is a woman in her late teens or twenties in good health.

This clonotype was detected a few times. The chain links TRBV4-3 to TRBJ2-3; D is uncertain. Germline loops: CDR1 LGHNA, CDR2 YSLEER. Trimming took 0 bases from V and 0 from J, leaving 13 bases between them. The CDR3 is made up of 17 amino acids. The CDR3 protein is CASSQDPVDSSTDTQYF. CDR3 sequence (DNA): TGCGCCAGCAGCCAAGATCCGGTGGATTCAAGCACAGATACGCAGTATTTT.

There are a few counts of this clonotype. This chain joins TRBV20-1 and TRBJ2-5; 10 bases are a match to TRBD2. Germline V gene lookup returns CDR1 DFQATT and CDR2 SNEGSKA (reference sequence). CDR3 length: 13 amino acids. J was trimmed by 3 bases and V by 5 bases; bases with no gene match: 3. The CDR3, as DNA: TGCAGTGCTGGAGGGACTAGCGAAGAGACCCAGTACTTC. Its protein product is CSAGGTSEETQYF.

This chain uses TRBV9 with TRBJ1-2; D is uncertain. CDR3 length equals 16 residues. The ends were cut back, 0 bases at V and 8 bases at J, with 20 bases in the middle. Looked up from germline, CDR1 is SGDLS and CDR2 is YYNGEE. DNA of the CDR3: TGTGCCAGCAGCGTAGCTGTGGGCTCAGCCTCGGGGGGCTACACCTTC. Its translation: CASSVAVGSASGGYTF.

This clonotype was counted only a few times. The V and J genes are TRBV11-2 and TRBJ2-3; D is uncertain. Germline CDR1 and CDR2: SGHAT and FQNNGV. Deletions cut 7 bases from V and 4 bases from J, with 9 bases between. CDR3 length: 12 residues. CDR3 amino acids: CASTPASDTQYF. CDR3 DNA: TGTGCCAGCACCCCGGCCTCAGATACGCAGTATTTT.

This rearrangement joins TRBV6-2 or TRBV6-3 to TRBJ2-3, with 8 positions matching TRBD2. J was trimmed by 1 base and V by 6 bases; bases with no gene match: 9. The CDR3 has 16 residues. Germline CDR1 reads MNHEY; CDR2 reads SVGEGT. This CDR3 is CASSPVASGRTDTQYF. CDR3 coding DNA: TGTGCCAGCAGCCCCGTGGCTAGCGGGCGCACAGATACGCAGTATTTT.

This clonotype was seen ten or more times. The chain joins TRBV29-1 to TRBJ2-1; TRBD2 matches 8 bases. The CDR3 extends over 14 amino acids. V trimming: 7 bases; J trimming: 0 bases; junction bases outside the gene matches: 5. Germline CDR1 SQVTM, CDR2 ANQGSEA. CDR3: CSARGGDSYNEQFF. In nucleotides, the CDR3 is TGCAGCGCCCGGGGGGGGGACTCCTACAATGAGCAGTTCTTC.

This clonotype came up a few times. The chain employs TRBV5-5 and TRBJ1-4; maybe TRBD1 (5 bases). V lost 4 bases and J 8 bases, leaving 12 bases between the germline ends. CDR3 length equals 13 residues. CDR1 and CDR2 from the germline V gene are SGHKS and YYEKEE (reference sequence). CDR3 sequence (DNA): TGTGCCAGCAGCGGGACTGCCGGCGAAAAACTGTTTTTT. Protein sequence: CASSGTAGEKLFF.

A few counts support this clonotype. The gene calls are TRBV9 and TRBJ2-1; a weak D match, TRBD1 (6 bases). Trimming took off 0 bases at V and 7 bases at J, with 11 bases between the two ends. This CDR3 has 14 amino acids. The V gene's germline CDR1 is SGDLS and CDR2 YYNGEE. The CDR3 DNA reads as TGTGCCAGCAGCGTAGAAGGGGGTCTGAATGAGCAGTTCTTC. It specifies CASSVEGGLNEQFF.

The DNA of the CDR3 is TGTGCCAGCAGTTTATGGATGTCGGGTGAAAAACTGTTTTTT. This sequence encodes CASSLWMSGEKLFF. The gene calls are TRBV27 and TRBJ1-4; D remains unclear. The V end was cut by 1 base, the J end by 7 bases, with 10 bases between. The CDR3 covers 14 residues. Germline CDR1 and CDR2: MNHEY and SMNVEV (reference sequence).

The chain couples TRBV20-1 to TRBJ2-7; no definite D call. The CDR3 length is 12 residues. Trimming removed 4 bases from V and 0 bases from J, with 7 bases in between. Germline V gene data show CDR1 as DFQATT and CDR2 as SNEGSKA (reference sequence). The CDR3 region is CSATGPSYEQYF. DNA for the CDR3: TGCAGTGCTACCGGGCCCTCCTACGAGCAGTACTTC.

DNA for the CDR3: TGTGCCAGCACTCCGGGACAGACTTACGAGACCCAGTACTTC. It specifies CASTPGQTYETQYF. This chain joins TRBV7-9 and TRBJ2-5; the match to TRBD1 covers 7 bases. The ends lost 7 bases at V and 5 bases at J; junction bases unmatched: 10. The germline gives CDR1 SEHNR, CDR2 FQNEAQ (reference sequence). The CDR3 covers 14 residues.

The chain uses TRBV11-2 and TRBJ2-1; 8 positions match TRBD2. Germline CDR1 reads SGHAT; CDR2 reads FQNNGV. The trim removed 5 bases at V and 10 bases at J, leaving 16 bases unmatched. The CDR3 runs to 16 residues. CDR3 sequence (DNA): TGTGCCAGCAGCCCTAAGCCGGGGGGGGCCGAGGGAGAGCAGTTCTTC. It is translated as CASSPKPGGAEGEQFF.

V is TRBV5-4 and J is TRBJ2-1; TRBD2 might be the D (6 bases). With 0 bases removed from V and 0 bases from J, the gap between germline ends came to 10 bases. The CDR3 loop spans 16 amino acids. CDR1 and CDR2 (germline): SGHNT, YYREEE (reference sequence). The CDR3 sequence is CASSLDGDFSYNEQFF. CDR3 in DNA: TGTGCCAGCAGCTTGGACGGGGACTTCTCCTACAATGAGCAGTTCTTC.

This clonotype was observed a handful of times. This chain uses TRBV29-1 with TRBJ2-7; unclear D gene. CDR3 size: 12 residues. Trimming cost V 0 bases and J 3 bases, with 6 bases left between them. CDR1 and CDR2 from the germline V gene are SQVTM and ANQGSEA. The CDR3 protein is CSVEDNSYEQYF. In DNA form, the CDR3 reads TGCAGCGTTGAAGATAACAGCTACGAGCAGTACTTC.

In this sample, this clonotype turned up a few times. The chain carries TRBV5-4 and TRBJ2-3; 7 nucleotides agree with TRBD1. V shed 7 bases and J 4 bases; nucleotides not matched to a gene: 9. This CDR3 is 14 amino acids long. The germline gives CDR1 SGHNT, CDR2 YYREEE (reference sequence). This chain's CDR3 is CASGQAGSADTQYF. In DNA form, the CDR3 reads TGTGCCAGCGGACAGGCAGGGAGCGCAGATACGCAGTATTTT.

The chain has TRBV12-3 or TRBV12-4 and TRBJ1-2, with a possible D match to TRBD1 (5 bases). Trimming cost V 2 bases and J 2 bases, with 9 bases left between them. This CDR3 is 14 amino acids long. The CDR3: CASSLIDSNYGYTF. As DNA, the CDR3 is TGTGCCAGCAGTTTAATCGACAGCAACTATGGCTACACCTTC.

This clonotype was detected only a few times. This chain uses TRBV12-3 or TRBV12-4 with TRBJ2-3; the D gene is possibly TRBD2 (6 bases). The CDR3 has 16 residues. V was shortened by 6 bases and J by 0 bases, with 16 bases between the two germline ends. The CDR3 region has the DNA TGTGCCAGCAGCCCAGCCCGGAGGGCTAGCACAGATACGCAGTATTTT. Translation: CASSPARRASTDTQYF.

This clonotype showed up many times. The rearrangement joins TRBV5-1 to TRBJ2-5; D may be TRBD1 (6 bases). Germline lookup yields CDR1 SGHRS and CDR2 YFSETQ. V gave up 4 bases and J gave up 4 bases, with 14 bases separating them. The CDR3 consists of 14 residues. For the CDR3, the DNA is TGCGCCAGCAGCGCGGACAGTTCTCGAGAGACCCAGTACTTC. Encoded protein: CASSADSSRETQYF.

This clonotype was observed a handful of times. This chain uses TRBV29-1 with TRBJ1-2, with D possibly TRBD1 on 5 matching bases. The V end lost 3 bases, the J end lost 1 base, and 9 bases lay between the germline ends. CDR3 length: 13 residues. The V gene's germline CDR1 is SQVTM and CDR2 ANQGSEA. This CDR3 is CSVDPGLNYGYTF. As DNA, the CDR3 is TGCAGCGTTGACCCAGGGCTTAACTATGGCTACACCTTC.

This clonotype came up a few times. The V and J genes are TRBV7-2 and TRBJ2-7; D not resolved. This CDR3 spans 15 amino acids. Trimming left V 2 bases short and J 5 bases short, with 16 bases between. Germline V gives CDR1 SGHTA, CDR2 FQGNSA. CDR3 sequence (DNA): TGTGCCAGCAGCTTATCGGGTAGGGTGCTCAACGAGCAGTACTTC. Translation: CASSLSGRVLNEQYF.

The chain joins TRBV20-1 to TRBJ2-7, with a tentative D call TRBD1 (7 bases). Trimming left V 6 bases short and J 3 bases short, with 24 bases between. Germline values: CDR1 DFQATT, CDR2 SNEGSKA (reference sequence). The CDR3 has 16 residues. The CDR3 sequence: CSAPGRAGGTYYEQYF. CDR3 DNA: TGCAGTGCCCCTGGTCGGGCAGGGGGGACCTACTACGAGCAGTACTTC.

This clonotype has ten or more counts. The V call is TRBV20-1, the J call TRBJ1-1; D is ambiguous. Germline CDR1 reads DFQATT; CDR2 reads SNEGSKA (reference sequence). The CDR3 is 12 residues long. V was cut by 3 bases and J by 4 bases, with 9 bases left in between. The CDR3, as DNA: TGCAGTGCTAGTCAACATGCCACTGAAGCTTTCTTT. This gives the protein CSASQHATEAFF.